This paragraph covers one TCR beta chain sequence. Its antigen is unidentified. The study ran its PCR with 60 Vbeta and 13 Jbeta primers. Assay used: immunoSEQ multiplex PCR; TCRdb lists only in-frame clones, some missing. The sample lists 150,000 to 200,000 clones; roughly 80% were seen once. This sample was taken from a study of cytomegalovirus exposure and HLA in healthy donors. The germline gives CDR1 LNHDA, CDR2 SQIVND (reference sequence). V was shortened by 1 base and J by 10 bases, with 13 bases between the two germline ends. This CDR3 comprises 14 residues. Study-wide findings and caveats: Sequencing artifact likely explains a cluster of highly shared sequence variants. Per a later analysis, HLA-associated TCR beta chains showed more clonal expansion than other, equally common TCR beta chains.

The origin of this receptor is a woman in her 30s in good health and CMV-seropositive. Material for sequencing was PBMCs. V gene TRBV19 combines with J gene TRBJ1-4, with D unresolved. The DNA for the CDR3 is TGTGCCAGTAGTATAGTCGGAGGGTCCGCAAAACTGTTTTTT. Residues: CASSIVGGSAKLFF.